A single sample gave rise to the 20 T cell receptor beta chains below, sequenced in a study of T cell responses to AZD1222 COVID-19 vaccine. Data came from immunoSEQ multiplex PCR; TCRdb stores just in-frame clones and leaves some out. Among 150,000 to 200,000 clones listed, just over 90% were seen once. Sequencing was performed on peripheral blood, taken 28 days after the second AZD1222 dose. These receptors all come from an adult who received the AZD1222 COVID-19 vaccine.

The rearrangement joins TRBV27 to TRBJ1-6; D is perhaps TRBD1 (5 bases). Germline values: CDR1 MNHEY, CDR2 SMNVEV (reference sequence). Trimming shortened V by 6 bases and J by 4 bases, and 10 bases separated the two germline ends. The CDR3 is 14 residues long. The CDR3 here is CASRFGGYNSPLHF. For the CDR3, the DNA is TGTGCCAGCAGGTTCGGGGGGTATAATTCACCCCTCCACTTT.

Written as DNA, the CDR3 is TGTGCCAGCAGCTTTCTTCCGGGACAGCTTGAAAAACTGTTTTTT. It codes for CASSFLPGQLEKLFF. This chain joins TRBV11-2 and TRBJ1-4, with TRBD1 matching 7 bases. The germline CDR1 and CDR2 sequences are SGHAT and FQNNGV. Trimming removed 3 bases from V and 7 bases from J; junction bases left unmatched: 8. This CDR3 region has 15 residues.

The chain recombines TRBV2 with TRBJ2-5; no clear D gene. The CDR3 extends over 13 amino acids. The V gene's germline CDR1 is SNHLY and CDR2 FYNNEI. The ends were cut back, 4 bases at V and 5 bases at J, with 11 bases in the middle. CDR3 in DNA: TGTGCCAGCAGTGGGACCCGGCGGGAGACCCAGTACTTC. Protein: CASSGTRRETQYF.

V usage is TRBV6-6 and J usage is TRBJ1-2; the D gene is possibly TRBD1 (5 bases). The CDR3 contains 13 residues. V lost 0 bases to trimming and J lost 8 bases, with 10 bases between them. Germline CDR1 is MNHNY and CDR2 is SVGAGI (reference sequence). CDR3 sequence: CASSYSGTGGYTF. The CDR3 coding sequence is TGTGCCAGCAGTTACTCCGGGACGGGGGGCTACACCTTC.

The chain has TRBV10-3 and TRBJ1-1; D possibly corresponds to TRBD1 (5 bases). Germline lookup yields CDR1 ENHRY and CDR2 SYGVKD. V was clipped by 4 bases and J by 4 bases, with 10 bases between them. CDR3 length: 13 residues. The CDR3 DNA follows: TGTGCCATCAGTGGCAGGGATAGCACTGAAGCTTTCTTT. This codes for CAISGRDSTEAFF.

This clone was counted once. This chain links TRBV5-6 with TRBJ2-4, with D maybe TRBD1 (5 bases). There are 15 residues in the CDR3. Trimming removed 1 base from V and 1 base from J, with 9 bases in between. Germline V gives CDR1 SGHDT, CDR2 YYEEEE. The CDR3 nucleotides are TGTGCCAGCAGCTTGAATGCAGGGGCCAAAAACATTCAGTACTTC. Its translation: CASSLNAGAKNIQYF.

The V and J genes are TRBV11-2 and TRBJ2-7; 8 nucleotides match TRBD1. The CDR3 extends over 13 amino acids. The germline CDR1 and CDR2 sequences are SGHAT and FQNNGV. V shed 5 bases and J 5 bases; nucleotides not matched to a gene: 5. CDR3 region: CASSRDRKHEQYF. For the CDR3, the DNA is TGTGCCAGCAGCCGGGACAGGAAGCACGAGCAGTACTTC.

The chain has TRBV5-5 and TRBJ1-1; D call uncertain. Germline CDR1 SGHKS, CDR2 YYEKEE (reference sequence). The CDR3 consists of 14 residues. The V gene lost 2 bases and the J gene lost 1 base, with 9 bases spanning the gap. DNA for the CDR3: TGTGCCAGCAGCTTATGGGCACAGAACACTGAAGCTTTCTTT. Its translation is CASSLWAQNTEAFF. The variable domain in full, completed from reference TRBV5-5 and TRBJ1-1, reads DAGVTQSPTHLIKTRGQQVTLRCSPISGHKSVSWYQQVLGQGPQFIFQYYEKEERGRGNFPDRFSARQFPNYSSELNVNALLLGDSALYLCASSLWAQNTEAFFGQGTRLTVV.

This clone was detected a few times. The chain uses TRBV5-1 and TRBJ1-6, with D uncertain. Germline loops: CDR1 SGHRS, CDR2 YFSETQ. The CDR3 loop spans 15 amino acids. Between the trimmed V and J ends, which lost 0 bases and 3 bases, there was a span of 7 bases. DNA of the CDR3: TGCGCCAGCAGCTTGGCGGACGACTATAATTCACCCCTCCACTTT. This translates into CASSLADDYNSPLHF.

Here the CDR3 reads CASSPQATNEKLFF. The CDR3 bases are TGTGCCAGCAGCCCCCAGGCGACTAATGAAAAACTGTTTTTT. The chain employs TRBV3-1 (or the pseudogene TRBV3-2) and TRBJ1-4; D remains ambiguous. This CDR3 has 14 residues. Germline V gene data show CDR1 as LGHDT and CDR2 as YNNKEL (reference sequence). V was cut by 4 bases and J by 2 bases, with 8 bases left in between.

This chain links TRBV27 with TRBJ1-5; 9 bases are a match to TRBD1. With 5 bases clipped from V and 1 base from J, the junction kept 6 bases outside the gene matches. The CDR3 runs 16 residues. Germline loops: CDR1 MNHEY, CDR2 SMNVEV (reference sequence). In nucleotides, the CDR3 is TGTGCCAGCAGTCCGTGGACAGGGGTGAGCAATCAGCCCCAGCATTTT. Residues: CASSPWTGVSNQPQHF.

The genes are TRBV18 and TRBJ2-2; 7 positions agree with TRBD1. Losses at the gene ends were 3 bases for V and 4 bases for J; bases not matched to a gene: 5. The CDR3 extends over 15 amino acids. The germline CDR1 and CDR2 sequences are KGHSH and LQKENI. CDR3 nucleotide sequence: TGTGCCAGCTCACCTTCCGGGACAGTCACCGGGGAGCTGTTTTTT. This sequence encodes CASSPSGTVTGELFF. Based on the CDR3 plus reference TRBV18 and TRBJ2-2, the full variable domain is NAGVMQNPRHLVRRRGQEARLRCSPMKGHSHVYWYRQLPEEGLKFMVYLQKENIIDESGMPKERFSAEFPKEGPSILRIQQVVRGDSAAYFCASSPSGTVTGELFFGEGSRLTVL.

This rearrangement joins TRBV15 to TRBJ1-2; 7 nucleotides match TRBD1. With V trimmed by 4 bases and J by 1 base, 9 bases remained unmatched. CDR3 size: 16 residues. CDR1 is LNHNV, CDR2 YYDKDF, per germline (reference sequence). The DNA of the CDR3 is TGTGCCACCAGCATGGAGGGACAGTCGTTTAACTATGGCTACACCTTC. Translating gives CATSMEGQSFNYGYTF.

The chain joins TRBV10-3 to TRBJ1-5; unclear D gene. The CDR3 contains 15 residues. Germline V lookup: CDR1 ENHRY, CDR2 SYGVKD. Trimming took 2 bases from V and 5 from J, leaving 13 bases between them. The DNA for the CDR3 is TGTGCCATCAGTGAGCATGCCCAGCGGGATCAGCCCCAGCATTTT. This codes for CAISEHAQRDQPQHF.

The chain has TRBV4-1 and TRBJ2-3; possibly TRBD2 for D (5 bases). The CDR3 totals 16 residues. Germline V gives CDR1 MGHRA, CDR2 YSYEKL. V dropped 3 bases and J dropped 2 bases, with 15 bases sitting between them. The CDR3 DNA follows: TGCGCCAGCAGCCAGCAAGACCGGGATTTCACAGATACGCAGTATTTT. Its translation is CASSQQDRDFTDTQYF.

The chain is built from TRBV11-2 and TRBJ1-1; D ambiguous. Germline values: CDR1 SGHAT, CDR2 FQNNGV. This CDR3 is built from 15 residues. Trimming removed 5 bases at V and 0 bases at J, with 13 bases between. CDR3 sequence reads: CASSAGRHVNTEAFF. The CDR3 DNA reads TGTGCCAGCAGCGCCGGGAGGCATGTGAACACTGAAGCTTTCTTT.

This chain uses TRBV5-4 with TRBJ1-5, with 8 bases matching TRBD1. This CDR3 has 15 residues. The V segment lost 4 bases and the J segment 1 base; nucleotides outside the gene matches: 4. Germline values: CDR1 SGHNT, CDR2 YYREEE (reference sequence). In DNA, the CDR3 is TGTGCCAGCAGCCTTCAGGGGGCAAGCAATCAGCCCCAGCATTTT. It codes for CASSLQGASNQPQHF.

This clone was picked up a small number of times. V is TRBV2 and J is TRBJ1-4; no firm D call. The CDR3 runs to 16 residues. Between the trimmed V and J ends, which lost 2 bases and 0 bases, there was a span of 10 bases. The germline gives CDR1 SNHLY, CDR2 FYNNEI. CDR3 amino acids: CASSERGIATNEKLFF. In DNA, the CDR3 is TGTGCCAGCAGTGAACGAGGGATTGCAACTAATGAAAAACTGTTTTTT.

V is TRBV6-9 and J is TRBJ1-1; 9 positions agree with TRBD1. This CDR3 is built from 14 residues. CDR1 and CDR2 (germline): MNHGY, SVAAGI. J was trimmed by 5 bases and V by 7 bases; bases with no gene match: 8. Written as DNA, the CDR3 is TGTGCCAGCAAAAGGGGGACAGGGAGAACTGAAGCTTTCTTT. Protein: CASKRGTGRTEAFF.

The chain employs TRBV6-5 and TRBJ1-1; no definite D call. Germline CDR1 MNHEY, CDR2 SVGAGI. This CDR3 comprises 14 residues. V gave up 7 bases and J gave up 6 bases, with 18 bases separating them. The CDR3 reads CASTGWDTAAEAFF. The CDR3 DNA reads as TGTGCCAGCACTGGCTGGGATACCGCGGCTGAAGCTTTCTTT.